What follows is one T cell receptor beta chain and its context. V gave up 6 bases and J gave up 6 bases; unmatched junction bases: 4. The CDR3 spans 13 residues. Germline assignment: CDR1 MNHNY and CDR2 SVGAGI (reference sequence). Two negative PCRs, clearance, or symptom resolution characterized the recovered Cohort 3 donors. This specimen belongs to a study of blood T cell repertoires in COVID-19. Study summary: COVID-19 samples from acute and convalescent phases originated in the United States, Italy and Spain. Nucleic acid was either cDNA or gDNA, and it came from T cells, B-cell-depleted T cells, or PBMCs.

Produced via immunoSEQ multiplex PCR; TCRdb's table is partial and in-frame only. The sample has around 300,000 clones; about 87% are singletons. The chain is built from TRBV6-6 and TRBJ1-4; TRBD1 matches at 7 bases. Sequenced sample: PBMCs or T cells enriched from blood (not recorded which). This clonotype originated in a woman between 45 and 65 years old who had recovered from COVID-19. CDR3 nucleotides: TGTGCCAGCAGCATGGACAGGCATGAAAAACTGTTTTTT. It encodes CASSMDRHEKLFF.